The next 6 T cell receptor beta chains were all read from a single sample in a study of PD-L1 blockade in urothelial cancer. The time point is: peripheral blood 6 weeks after treatment start. Assay used: immunoSEQ multiplex PCR; TCRdb lists only in-frame clones, some missing. Of about 120,000 clones in the sample, roughly 88% were seen once. The sample here was PBMCs, taken around atezolizumab (anti-PD-L1) treatment. The receptors derive from a man aged 50 to 59 with urothelial cancer.

The V gene is TRBV10-3, the J gene TRBJ2-3; 11 bases line up with TRBD1. Losses at the gene ends were 3 bases for V and 2 bases for J; bases not matched to a gene: 1. The CDR3 extends over 15 amino acids. Germline V gene sequence: CDR1 ENHRY, CDR2 SYGVKD. The CDR3 DNA sequence: TGTGCCATCAGTGATGGACAGGGGGCCACAGATACGCAGTATTTT. Translated, it gives CAISDGQGATDTQYF.

The chain is built from TRBV10-2 and TRBJ1-3; 7 nucleotides agree with TRBD1. Germline CDR1 reads WSHSY; CDR2 reads SAAADI. The V and J ends lost 3 bases and 0 bases, in that order; junction bases with no gene match: 5. The CDR3 has 16 residues. The CDR3 nucleotides are TGCGCCAGCAGTGATCGACCAGGGGGCTCTGGAAACACCATATATTTT. Translation gives CASSDRPGGSGNTIYF.

This clone was seen a single time. The rearrangement joins TRBV19 to TRBJ1-1; 11 nucleotides match TRBD1. V gave up 5 bases and J gave up 5 bases; unmatched junction bases: 7. The CDR3 runs 15 residues. Per the germline V gene, CDR1 is LNHDA and CDR2 is SQIVND (reference sequence). Written as DNA, the CDR3 is TGTGCCAGTAGTCCAGGGACAGGGGGACGGACTGAAGCTTTCTTT. Its protein product is CASSPGTGGRTEAFF.

The CDR3 DNA reads TGTGCCAGCAGTCTAACTCAGGGCCAGCCCCAGCATTTT. This codes for CASSLTQGQPQHF. V and J are TRBV6-5 and TRBJ1-5; D might be TRBD1 (5 bases). V lost 5 bases and J lost 7, with 12 bases in between. The CDR3 covers 13 residues. In germline, CDR1 is MNHEY, CDR2 SVGAGI.

V is TRBV2 and J is TRBJ2-3; possibly TRBD1 for D (6 bases). This CDR3 spans 14 amino acids. Germline assignment: CDR1 SNHLY and CDR2 FYNNEI. Trimming took off 7 bases at V and 0 bases at J, with 11 bases between the two ends. The CDR3 DNA reads TGTGCCAGCAAGGACAGAACTAGCACAGATACGCAGTATTTT. Its protein product is CASKDRTSTDTQYF. Full variable domain (outside the CDR3, taken from reference TRBV2 and TRBJ2-3): EPEVTQTPSHQVTQMGQEVILRCVPISNHLYFYWYRQILGQKVEFLVSFYNNEISEKSEIFDDQFSVERPDGSNFTLKIRSTKLEDSAMYFCASKDRTSTDTQYFGPGTRLTVL.

This clone is a singleton in its sample. The V gene is TRBV21-1, the J gene TRBJ1-6. TRBV21-1 is tagged as a pseudogene. The CDR3 has 13 residues. CDR3 amino acids: CASSKGPGVVLNF. The CDR3 bases are TGTGCCAGCAGCAAGGGCCCCGGGGTAGTCCTGAACTTT.